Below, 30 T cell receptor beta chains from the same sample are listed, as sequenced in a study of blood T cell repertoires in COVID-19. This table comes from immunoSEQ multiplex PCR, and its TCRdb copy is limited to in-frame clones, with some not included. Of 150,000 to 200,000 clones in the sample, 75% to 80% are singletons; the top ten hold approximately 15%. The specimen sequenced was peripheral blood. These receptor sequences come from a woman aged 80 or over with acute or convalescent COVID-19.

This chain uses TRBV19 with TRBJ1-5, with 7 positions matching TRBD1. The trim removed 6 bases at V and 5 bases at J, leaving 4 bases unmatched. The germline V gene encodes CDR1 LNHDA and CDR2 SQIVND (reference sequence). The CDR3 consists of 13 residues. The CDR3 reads CASSSDRDQPQHF. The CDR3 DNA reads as TGTGCCAGTAGCTCTGACAGGGATCAGCCCCAGCATTTT.

The DNA of the CDR3 is TGTGCCAGCAGCCCTAGCGACTTCTCCTACGAGCAGTACTTC. It specifies CASSPSDFSYEQYF. The rearrangement joins TRBV27 to TRBJ2-7, with D perhaps TRBD2 (6 bases). Germline CDR1 is MNHEY and CDR2 is SMNVEV (reference sequence). This CDR3 region has 14 residues. The germline V and J ends were trimmed by 6 bases and 0 bases, with 12 bases remaining between them.

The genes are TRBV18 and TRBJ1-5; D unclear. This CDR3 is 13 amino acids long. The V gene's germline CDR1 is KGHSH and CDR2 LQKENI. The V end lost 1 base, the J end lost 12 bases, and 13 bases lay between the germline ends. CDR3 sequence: CASSPRGSGDQHF. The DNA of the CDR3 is TGTGCCAGCTCACCACGGGGTTCCGGGGACCAGCATTTT.

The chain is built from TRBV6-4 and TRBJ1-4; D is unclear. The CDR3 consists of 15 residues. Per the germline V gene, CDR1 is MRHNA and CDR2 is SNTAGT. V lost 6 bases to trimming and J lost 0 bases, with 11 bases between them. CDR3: CASSATGSTNEKLFF. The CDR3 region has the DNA TGTGCCAGCAGCGCCACGGGGTCAACTAATGAAAAACTGTTTTTT.

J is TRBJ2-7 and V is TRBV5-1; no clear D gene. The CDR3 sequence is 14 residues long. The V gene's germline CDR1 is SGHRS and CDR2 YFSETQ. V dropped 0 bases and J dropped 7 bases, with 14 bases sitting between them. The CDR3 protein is CASSLGNRVGEQYF. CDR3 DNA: TGCGCCAGCAGCTTGGGGAACCGGGTAGGAGAGCAGTACTTC.

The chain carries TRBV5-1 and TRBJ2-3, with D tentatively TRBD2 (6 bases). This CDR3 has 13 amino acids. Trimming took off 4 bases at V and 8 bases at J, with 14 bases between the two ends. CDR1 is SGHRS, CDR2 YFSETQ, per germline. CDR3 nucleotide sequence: TGCGCCAGCAGCCCGACTGGAGGGTTTACGCAGTATTTT. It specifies CASSPTGGFTQYF.

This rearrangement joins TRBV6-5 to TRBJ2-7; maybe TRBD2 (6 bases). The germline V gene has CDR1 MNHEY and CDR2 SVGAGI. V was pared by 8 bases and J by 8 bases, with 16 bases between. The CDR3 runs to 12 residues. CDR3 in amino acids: CASLFGTQKQYF. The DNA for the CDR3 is TGTGCCAGCCTCTTTGGGACTCAGAAGCAGTACTTC.

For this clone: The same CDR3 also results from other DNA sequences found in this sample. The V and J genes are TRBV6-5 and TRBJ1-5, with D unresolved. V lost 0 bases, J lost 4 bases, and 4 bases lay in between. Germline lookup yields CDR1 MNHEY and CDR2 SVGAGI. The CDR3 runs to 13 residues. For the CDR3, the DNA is TGTGCCAGCAGTTACTCGCGAAATCAGCCCCAGCATTTT. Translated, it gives CASSYSRNQPQHF.

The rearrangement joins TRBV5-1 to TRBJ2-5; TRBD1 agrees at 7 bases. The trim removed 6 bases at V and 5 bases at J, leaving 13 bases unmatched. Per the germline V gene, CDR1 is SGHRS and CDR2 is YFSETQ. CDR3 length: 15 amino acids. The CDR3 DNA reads TGCGCCAGCACCCGACGAAGGGACAGCTGGGAGACCCAGTACTTC. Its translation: CASTRRRDSWETQYF.

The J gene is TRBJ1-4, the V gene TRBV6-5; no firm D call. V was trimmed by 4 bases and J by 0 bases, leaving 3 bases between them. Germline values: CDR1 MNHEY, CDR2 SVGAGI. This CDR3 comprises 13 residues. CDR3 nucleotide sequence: TGTGCCAGCAGTTTCACAACTAATGAAAAACTGTTTTTT. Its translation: CASSFTTNEKLFF.

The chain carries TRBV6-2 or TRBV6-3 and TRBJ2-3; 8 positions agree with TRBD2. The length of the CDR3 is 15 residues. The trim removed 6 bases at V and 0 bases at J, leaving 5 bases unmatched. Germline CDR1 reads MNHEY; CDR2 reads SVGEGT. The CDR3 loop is CASSFSSGSTDTQYF. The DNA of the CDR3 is TGTGCCAGCAGCTTCTCTAGCGGGAGCACAGATACGCAGTATTTT.

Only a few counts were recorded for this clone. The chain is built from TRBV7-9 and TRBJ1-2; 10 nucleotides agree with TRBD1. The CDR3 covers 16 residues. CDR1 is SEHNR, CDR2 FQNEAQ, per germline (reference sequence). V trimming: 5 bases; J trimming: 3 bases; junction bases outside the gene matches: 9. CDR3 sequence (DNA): TGTGCCAGCAGCCCGAGTGGGACAGGGGAGTACTATGGCTACACCTTC. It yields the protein CASSPSGTGEYYGYTF.

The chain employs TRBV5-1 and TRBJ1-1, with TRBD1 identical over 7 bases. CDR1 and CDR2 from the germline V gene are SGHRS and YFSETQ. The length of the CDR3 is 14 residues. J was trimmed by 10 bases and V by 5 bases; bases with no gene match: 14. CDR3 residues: CASRQPTGEDGAFF. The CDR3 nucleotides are TGCGCCAGCAGACAACCAACAGGGGAGGATGGAGCTTTCTTT.

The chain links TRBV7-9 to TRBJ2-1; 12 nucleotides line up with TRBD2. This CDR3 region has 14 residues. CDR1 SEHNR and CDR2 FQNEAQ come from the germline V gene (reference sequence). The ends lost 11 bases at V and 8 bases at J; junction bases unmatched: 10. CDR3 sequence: CAVRLAGASDEQFF. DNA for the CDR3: TGTGCCGTCCGACTAGCGGGAGCCAGCGATGAGCAGTTCTTC.

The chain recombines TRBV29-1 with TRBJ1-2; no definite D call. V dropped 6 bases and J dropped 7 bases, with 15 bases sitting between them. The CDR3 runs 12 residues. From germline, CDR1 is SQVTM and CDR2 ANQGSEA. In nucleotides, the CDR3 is TGCAGCGTGGAATCCTCAGGTGGTGGCTACACCTTC. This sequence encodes CSVESSGGGYTF.

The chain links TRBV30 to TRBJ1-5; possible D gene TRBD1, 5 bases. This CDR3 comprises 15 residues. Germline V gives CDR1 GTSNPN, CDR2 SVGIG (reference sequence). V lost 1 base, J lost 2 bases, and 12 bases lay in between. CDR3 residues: CAWSELGHGNQPQHF. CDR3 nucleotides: TGTGCCTGGAGTGAGCTAGGACACGGCAATCAGCCCCAGCATTTT.

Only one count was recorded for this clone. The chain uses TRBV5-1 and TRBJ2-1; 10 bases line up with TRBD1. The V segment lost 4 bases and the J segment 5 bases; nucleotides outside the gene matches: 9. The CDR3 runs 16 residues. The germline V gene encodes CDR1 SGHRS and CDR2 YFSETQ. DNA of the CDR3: TGCGCCAGCAGCCCGGACGGACAGGGGGGAAACAATGAGCAGTTCTTC. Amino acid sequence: CASSPDGQGGNNEQFF.

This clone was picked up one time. The CDR3 region is CASTKIGQVYGYTF. The CDR3 DNA reads TGTGCCAGCACTAAGATTGGACAGGTCTATGGCTACACCTTC. The V and J genes are TRBV28 and TRBJ1-2; 7 positions agree with TRBD1. The CDR3 is made up of 14 amino acids. CDR1 and CDR2 from the germline V gene are MDHEN and SYDVKM. V trimming: 7 bases; J trimming: 4 bases; junction bases outside the gene matches: 9.

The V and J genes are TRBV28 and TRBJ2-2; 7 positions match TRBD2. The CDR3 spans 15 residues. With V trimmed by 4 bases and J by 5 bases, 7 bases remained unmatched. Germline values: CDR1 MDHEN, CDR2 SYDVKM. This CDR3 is CASSSPGGWTGELFF. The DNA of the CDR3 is TGTGCCAGCAGTTCACCGGGAGGTTGGACCGGGGAGCTGTTTTTT.

CDR3 protein: CASITGDRGYTF. CDR3 nucleotides: TGTGCCAGCATCACAGGGGATAGGGGCTACACCTTC. The V gene is TRBV12-3 or TRBV12-4, the J gene TRBJ1-2, with 7 bases identical to TRBD1. The CDR3 extends over 12 amino acids. With 7 bases clipped from V and 8 bases from J, the junction kept 7 bases outside the gene matches.

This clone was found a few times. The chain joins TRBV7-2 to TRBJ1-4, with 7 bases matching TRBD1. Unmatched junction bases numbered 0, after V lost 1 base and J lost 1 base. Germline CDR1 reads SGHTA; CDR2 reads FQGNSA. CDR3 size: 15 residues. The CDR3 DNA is TGTGCCAGCAGCTTAGGGGACAGAACTAATGAAAAACTGTTTTTT. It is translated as CASSLGDRTNEKLFF.

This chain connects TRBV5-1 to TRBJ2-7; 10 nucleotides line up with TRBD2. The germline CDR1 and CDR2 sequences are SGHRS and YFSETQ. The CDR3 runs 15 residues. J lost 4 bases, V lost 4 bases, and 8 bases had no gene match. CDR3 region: CASSLSSGREYEQYF. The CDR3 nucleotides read TGCGCCAGCAGCCTTTCTAGCGGGAGAGAGTACGAGCAGTACTTC.

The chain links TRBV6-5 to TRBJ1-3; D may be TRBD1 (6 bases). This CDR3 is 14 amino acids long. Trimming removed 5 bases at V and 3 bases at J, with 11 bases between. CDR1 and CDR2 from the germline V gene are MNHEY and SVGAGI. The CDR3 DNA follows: TGTGCCAGCAGTCCAGGGGTTTTTGGAAACACCATATATTTT. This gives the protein CASSPGVFGNTIYF.

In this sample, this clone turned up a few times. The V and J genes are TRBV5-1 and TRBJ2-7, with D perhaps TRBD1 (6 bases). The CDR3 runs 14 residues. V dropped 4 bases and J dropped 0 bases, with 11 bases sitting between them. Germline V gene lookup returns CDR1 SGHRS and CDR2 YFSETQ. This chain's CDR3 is CASSRQADSYEQYF. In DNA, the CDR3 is TGCGCCAGCAGCCGACAGGCCGACTCCTACGAGCAGTACTTC.

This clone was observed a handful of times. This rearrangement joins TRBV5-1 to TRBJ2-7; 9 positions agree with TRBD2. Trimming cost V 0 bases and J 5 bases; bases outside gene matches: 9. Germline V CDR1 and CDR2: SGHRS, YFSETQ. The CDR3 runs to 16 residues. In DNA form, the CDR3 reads TGCGCCAGCAGCTTGGGTAGCGGGAGCAGGGTTAACGAGCAGTACTTC. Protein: CASSLGSGSRVNEQYF.

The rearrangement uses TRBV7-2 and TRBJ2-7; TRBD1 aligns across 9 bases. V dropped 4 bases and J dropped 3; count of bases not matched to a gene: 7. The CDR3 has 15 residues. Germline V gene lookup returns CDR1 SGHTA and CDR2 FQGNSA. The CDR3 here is CASSSSGTGLYEQYF. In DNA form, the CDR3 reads TGTGCCAGCAGCTCATCCGGGACAGGGCTCTACGAGCAGTACTTC.

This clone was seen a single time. CDR3 amino acids: CASSSPAGGSYNEQFF. The CDR3 DNA reads as TGTGCCAGCAGCTCCCCCGCGGGAGGGTCCTACAATGAGCAGTTCTTC. V and J are TRBV27 and TRBJ2-1; 9 positions agree with TRBD2. V shed 6 bases and J 1 base; nucleotides not matched to a gene: 7. Germline V gene lookup returns CDR1 MNHEY and CDR2 SMNVEV (reference sequence). The CDR3 is 16 amino acids.

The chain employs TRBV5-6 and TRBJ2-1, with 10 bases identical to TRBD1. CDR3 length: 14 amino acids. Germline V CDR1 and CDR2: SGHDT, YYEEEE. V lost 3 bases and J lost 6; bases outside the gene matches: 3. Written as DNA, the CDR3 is TGTGCCAGCAGCTCATGGACAGGGGGCAATGAGCAGTTCTTC. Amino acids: CASSSWTGGNEQFF.

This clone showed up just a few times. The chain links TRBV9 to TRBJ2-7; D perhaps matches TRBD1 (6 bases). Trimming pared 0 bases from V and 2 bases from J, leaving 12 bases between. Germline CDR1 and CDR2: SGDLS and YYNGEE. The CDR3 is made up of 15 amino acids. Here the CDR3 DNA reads TGTGCCAGCAGCGTAGGGGGGACACCTACCTACGAGCAGTACTTC. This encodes CASSVGGTPTYEQYF.

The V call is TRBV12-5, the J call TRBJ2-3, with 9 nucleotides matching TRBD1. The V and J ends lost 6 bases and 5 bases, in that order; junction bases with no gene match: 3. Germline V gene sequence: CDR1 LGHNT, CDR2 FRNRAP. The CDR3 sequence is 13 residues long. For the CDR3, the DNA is TGTGCTAGTGGCCCGGACAGGGGAGATACGCAGTATTTT. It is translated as CASGPDRGDTQYF.